The rows below give T cell receptor beta chains drawn from one sample of a study of OX40 agonist ivuxolimab in advanced cancers. Data came from immunoSEQ multiplex PCR; TCRdb stores just in-frame clones and leaves some out. The top ten hold roughly 40% of the sample, which has 37,000 or so clones, around four fifths seen once. The specimen was CD4+ or CD8+ T cells sorted from blood, collected in a trial of the OX40 agonist ivuxolimab. All receptors derive from an adult with an advanced solid tumor such as melanoma, head and neck, liver or kidney cancer. Both conserved end residues are part of each CDR3. The D gene is left open where the match is weak. Size is stated for part of the rows, as once, few or many counts, or as a class when the clone is expanded.

>TRBJ1-6|TRBD1|TRBV27|NA
TGTGCCAGCAGTTCGAGCTCCCCGGGACAGACCAATAATTCACCCCTCCACTTT
CASSSSSPGQTNNSPLHF
>TRBJ2-3|NA|TRBV19|NA
TGTGCCAGTAGCTACAGGGCTTCCACAGATACGCAGTATTTT
CASSYRASTDTQYF
>TRBJ2-1|TRBD2|TRBV30|few
TGTGCCTGGGCTCGACTAGCGGGAGGGCCCGGTGATGAGCAGTTCTTC
CAWARLAGGPGDEQFF
>TRBJ2-1|TRBD2|TRBV19|NA
TGTGCCAGTAGTAAACAACCCGGGACTAGAATTCTCTTAACCTACAATGAGCAGTTCTTC
CASSKQPGTRILLTYNEQFF
>TRBJ2-2|TRBD2|TRBV7-2|few
TGTGCCAGCAGGTTAAACCCCTCACGGCTAGCGGGAGCCGGGGAGCTGTTTTTT
CASRLNPSRLAGAGELFF
>TRBJ2-7|NA|TRBV6-1|NA
TGTGCCAGCAGTGGCCGGAGTAGCGGCCACTACGAGCAGTACTTC
CASSGRSSGHYEQYF
>TRBJ2-5|TRBD2|TRBV6-5|NA
TGTGCCAGCTGGCAGCGGGGGCCGGAGACCCAGTACTTC
CASWQRGPETQYF
>TRBJ2-6|NA|TRBV5-1|few
TGCGCCAGCAGCCTGAGAGCAGGGGGGAACTCTGGGGCCAACGTCCTGACTTTC
CASSLRAGGNSGANVLTF
>TRBJ2-2|NA|TRBV5-1|NA
TGCGCCAGCAGCTTAGGGTCCACCGGGGAGCTGTTTTTT
CASSLGSTGELFF
>TRBJ2-2|TRBD2|TRBV7-3|NA
TGTGCCAGCAGCCGGACTAGCGGGAACACCGGGGAGCTGTTTTTT
CASSRTSGNTGELFF
>TRBJ1-2|NA|TRBV11-1|once
TGTGCCAGCAGCCTAGCGGGGGAAGAGGGCTACACCTTC
CASSLAGEEGYTF
>TRBJ1-4|NA|TRBV7-2|NA
TGTGCCAGCAGCTTAGACGGCACCTCGAGGGAAAAACTGTTTTTT
CASSLDGTSREKLFF